The source of this T cell receptor (beta chain) is a study of shared clonotypes between healthy human individuals. The study, taken as a whole, reports: The authors sampled blood alone, and tissue repertoires likely differ.

This clone was seen a single time. Its antigen is unidentified. Clones were read by immunoSEQ multiplex PCR, and TCRdb kept only the in-frame ones, dropping some. The repertoire consists of some 2.3 million clones, with 93% occurring once and the leading ten covering around 0.4%. The V and J ends lost 5 bases and 7 bases, in that order; junction bases with no gene match: 9. Germline CDR1 is SGHTA and CDR2 is FQGTGA. The CDR3 extends over 14 amino acids. The chain uses TRBV7-3 and TRBJ2-5; 8 bases fit TRBD1. The specimen was naive CD4+ T cells from PBMCs. As for subset: CD45RA+ positively selected. This clonotype was obtained from a man aged 18 to 30 in good health. Some clones in this sample may be carry-over from other donors' samples. The DNA of the CDR3 is TGTGCCAGCAGCGTCACAGGGGGACAGGCGACCCAGTACTTC. It encodes CASSVTGGQATQYF.